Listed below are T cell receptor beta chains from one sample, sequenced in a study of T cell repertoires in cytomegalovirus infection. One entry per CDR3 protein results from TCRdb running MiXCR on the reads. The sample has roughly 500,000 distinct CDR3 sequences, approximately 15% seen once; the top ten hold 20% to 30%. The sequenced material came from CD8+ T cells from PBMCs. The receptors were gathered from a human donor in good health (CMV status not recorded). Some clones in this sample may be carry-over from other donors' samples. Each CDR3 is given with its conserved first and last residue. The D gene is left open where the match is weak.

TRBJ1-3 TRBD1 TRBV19 CASSKRGPGNTIYF
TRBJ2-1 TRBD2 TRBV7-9 CASSLVLVLAGTNEQFF
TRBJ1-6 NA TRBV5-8 CASSLDGGNSPLHF
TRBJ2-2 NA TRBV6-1 CASTPYANTGELFF
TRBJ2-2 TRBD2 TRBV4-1 CASRLKGGAGDGTGELFF
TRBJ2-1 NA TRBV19 CASKSTGNLYNEQFF
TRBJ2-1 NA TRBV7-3 CASSPSWTHNEQFF
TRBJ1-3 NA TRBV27 CASSLSYRASNTIYF
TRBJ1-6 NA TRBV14 CASSHRTLGGPYNSPLHF
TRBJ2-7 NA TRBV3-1 CASRGPMDEQYF
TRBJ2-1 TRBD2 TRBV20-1 CSARAVRLAGVNEQFF
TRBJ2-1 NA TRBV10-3 CAISPSSGLAYNEQFF
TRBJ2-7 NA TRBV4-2 CASSQDSVGGRSLYEQYF
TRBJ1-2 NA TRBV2 CASSDETPRGYTF
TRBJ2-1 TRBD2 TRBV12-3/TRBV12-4 CASSFASGGGNEQFF
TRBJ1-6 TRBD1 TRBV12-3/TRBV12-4 CASSYGTGNSPLHF
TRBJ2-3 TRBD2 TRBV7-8 CASSSVLAGVSDTQYF
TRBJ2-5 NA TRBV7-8 CASSLRQIQETQYF
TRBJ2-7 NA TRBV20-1 CSATLRGRVSSYEQYF
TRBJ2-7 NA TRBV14 CASSQDPVDYEQYF